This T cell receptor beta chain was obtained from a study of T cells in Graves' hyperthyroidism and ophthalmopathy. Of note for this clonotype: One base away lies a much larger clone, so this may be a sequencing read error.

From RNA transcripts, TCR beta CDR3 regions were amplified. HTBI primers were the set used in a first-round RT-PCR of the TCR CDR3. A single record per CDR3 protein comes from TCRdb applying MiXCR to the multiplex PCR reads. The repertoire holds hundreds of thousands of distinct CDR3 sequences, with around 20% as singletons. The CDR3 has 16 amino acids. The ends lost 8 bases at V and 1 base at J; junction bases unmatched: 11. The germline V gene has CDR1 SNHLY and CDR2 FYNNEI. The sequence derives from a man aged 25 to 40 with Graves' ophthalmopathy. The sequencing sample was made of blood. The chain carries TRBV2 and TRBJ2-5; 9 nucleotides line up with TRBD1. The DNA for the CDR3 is TGTGCCAGCGGCCCCGGGAAGGGACAGGGCCAAGAGACCCAGTACTTC. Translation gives CASGPGKGQGQETQYF. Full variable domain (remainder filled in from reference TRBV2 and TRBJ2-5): EPEVTQTPSHQVTQMGQEVILRCVPISNHLYFYWYRQILGQKVEFLVSFYNNEISEKSEIFDDQFSVERPDGSNFTLKIRSTKLEDSAMYFCASGPGKGQGQETQYFGPGTRLLVL.